Detailed here is one T cell receptor beta chain. The antigen is unknown. This record belongs to a study of cytomegalovirus exposure and HLA in healthy donors. Study findings and constraints: Cytomegalovirus-associated status was assigned to 150 to 200 TCR beta chains. A previous analysis found most TCR beta V segments productive roughly 87% or roughly 30% of the time. A later analysis found that most CMV-associated TCR beta chains appeared HLA-restricted.

This CDR3 region has 16 residues. Per the germline V gene, CDR1 is SGHNT and CDR2 is YYREEE (reference sequence). Trimming took 4 bases from V and 6 from J, leaving 20 bases between them. The PCR used 60 Vbeta and 13 Jbeta primers. Repertoires were generated with immunoSEQ multiplex PCR, while TCRdb's copy carries only in-frame clones and drops some. The table for this sample gives roughly 120,000 clones. This clonotype was obtained from a man in his forties in good health and CMV-seropositive. The V and J genes are TRBV5-4 and TRBJ2-1; D is perhaps TRBD2 (7 bases). Sequences were obtained from PBMCs. The CDR3 DNA follows: TGTGCCAGCAGCCCTTCTCGGGGGCCTAGCGGCAATGAGCAGTTCTTC. This gives the protein CASSPSRGPSGNEQFF. Full variable domain (missing parts from reference TRBV5-4 and TRBJ2-1): ETGVTQSPTHLIKTRGQQVTLRCSSQSGHNTVSWYQQALGQGPQFIFQYYREEENGRGNFPPRFSGLQFPNYSSELNVNALELDDSALYLCASSPSRGPSGNEQFFGPGTRLTVL.